These T cell receptor beta chains were read from a single sample in a study of preoperative IRX-2 immunotherapy in early breast cancer. Clones were sequenced by immunoSEQ multiplex PCR, and TCRdb holds only the in-frame ones, with some missing. This sample has 30,000 or so clones, with around 91% found just once. This sample was taken from a patient treated with IRX-2 immunotherapy. The receptors derive from a human donor with breast cancer. Each CDR3 is given with its conserved first and last residue. The D gene is left open where the match is weak. Some rows mark clone size as missing; the rest say once, few, many or name a class of expanded clone.

cdr3_nt cdr3_aa clone_size v_call d_call j_call
TGTGCCAGCAGTTTATCTAGCAATCAGCCCCAGCATTTT CASSLSSNQPQHF - TRBV28 - TRBJ1-5
TGTGCCAGCAGCACCCACAGGGGGCCGGGAACCGGGGAGCTGTTTTTT CASSTHRGPGTGELFF once TRBV9 TRBD1 TRBJ2-2
TGCAGCGTTGAAGAGGAGGGTGGGACTGAAGCTTTCTTT CSVEEEGGTEAFF - TRBV29-1 - TRBJ1-1
TGTGCCAGCAGTGAGGGGGAGGGGCGGGAACAAGAGACCCAGTACTTC CASSEGEGREQETQYF - TRBV25-1 TRBD2 TRBJ2-5
TGTGCCATCAGTGATCCCGGGACTAGCGGGAGTTTCAACGAGCAGTACTTC CAISDPGTSGSFNEQYF - TRBV10-3 TRBD2 TRBJ2-7
TGTGCCAGCAGCTTACCCACTAGCGGGACGGAGACCCAGTACTTC CASSLPTSGTETQYF - TRBV7-2 TRBD2 TRBJ2-5
TGTGCCAGCAGGAGGAACACCGGGGAGCTGTTTTTT CASRRNTGELFF - TRBV27 - TRBJ2-2
TGTGCCAGCAGCCACTTCGACGGTGGAGAGACCCAGTACTTC CASSHFDGGETQYF once TRBV14 - TRBJ2-5
TGTGCCACCGCGGATAGCGGGTACAATGAGCAGTTCTTC CATADSGYNEQFF - TRBV19 TRBD2 TRBJ2-1
TGTGCCAGTAGTATTAGGGGGCCCTACGAGCAGTACTTC CASSIRGPYEQYF - TRBV19 TRBD1 TRBJ2-7
TGCAGCGTTGTCCCGGGACAGGGCTGGGGCGGGGAGCTGTTTTTT CSVVPGQGWGGELFF - TRBV29-1 TRBD1 TRBJ2-2
TGTGCCAGCTCACCACAAACAGCATCCTATGGCTACACCTTC CASSPQTASYGYTF - TRBV18 - TRBJ1-2
TGTGCCAGCGAGGGGAATGGCTACACCTTC CASEGNGYTF once TRBV19 - TRBJ1-2
TGTGCCAGTAGTGGGGGACGGATAAACACTGAAGCTTTCTTT CASSGGRINTEAFF - TRBV19 - TRBJ1-1
TGCGCCAGCAGCCAAGAATGGGGGATTGTACGGGGGAATTCACCCCTCCACTTT CASSQEWGIVRGNSPLHF - TRBV4-3 - TRBJ1-6
TGTGCCAGCAGTGAAACCGGGACAGGGTCCTACGAGCAGTACTTC CASSETGTGSYEQYF - TRBV6-1 TRBD1 TRBJ2-7
TGTGCCTTGGAATCACTAGCGGGGGGGCAGGCCAAAAACATTCAGTACTTC CALESLAGGQAKNIQYF - TRBV30 TRBD2 TRBJ2-4
TGTGCCAGCAGTTTACATGGGAACAATCAGCCCCAGCATTTT CASSLHGNNQPQHF - TRBV28 - TRBJ1-5
TGTGCCAGCTCACCACAAGCCCTAGCGGGAGGGGGGTACGAGCAGTACTTC CASSPQALAGGGYEQYF - TRBV18 TRBD2 TRBJ2-7
TGTGCCAGCAGCTCCGTTCAGGCTCAGCCCCAGCATTTT CASSSVQAQPQHF - TRBV7-2 - TRBJ1-5
TGTGCCAGCAGCTTGGGGACGTACGTCGGCACTGAAGCTTTCTTT CASSLGTYVGTEAFF few TRBV5-4 - TRBJ1-1
TGTGCCAGCAGTTTAAGATTCCCCTCTGGAAACACCATATATTTT CASSLRFPSGNTIYF - TRBV6-5 - TRBJ1-3
TGTGCAAGTCGCTTCTTACCGGGACCCCTCCACTTT CASRFLPGPLHF - TRBV12-2 - TRBJ1-6
TGTGCCAGCCGGCCTAGGCAGGGGGCACTGAACTATGGCTACACCTTC CASRPRQGALNYGYTF few TRBV27 TRBD1 TRBJ1-2
TGTGCCAGCAGCCCAGGGAGGGGATCCTACGAGCAGTACTTC CASSPGRGSYEQYF - TRBV7-7 TRBD2 TRBJ2-7
TGTGCCAGCAGTTACTCGAGCCTAGCCGGGGAGCTGTTTTTT CASSYSSLAGELFF - TRBV6-6 - TRBJ2-2
TGTGCCAGCAGTACGCCGGGACGGAGCACAGATACGCAGTATTTT CASSTPGRSTDTQYF - TRBV27 - TRBJ2-3
TGTGCCAGCAGTGTAGAGGGGGCTGGTGAGCAGTTCTTC CASSVEGAGEQFF - TRBV6-4 TRBD1 TRBJ2-1
TGTGCCAGCAGCCAAGACGCCTATGGCTACACCTTC CASSQDAYGYTF - TRBV4-2 - TRBJ1-2
TGCGCCAGCAGCCTCGGGACAGGGGGCGAAAACACCATATATTTT CASSLGTGGENTIYF - TRBV4-3 TRBD1 TRBJ1-3
TGTGCCAGCAGTGGACCGGAACTGTTTTTT CASSGPELFF - TRBV6-4 - TRBJ1-4